This is a list of T cell receptor beta chains from one sample in a study of T cells after yellow fever vaccination. TCRdb processed the 5' RACE reads anew with MiXCR; each CDR3 protein has one entry. The sample has a few hundred thousand distinct CDR3 sequences; approximately 16% are singletons. The sample here was PBMCs, taken about 5 days after the first yellow fever vaccination. These receptors all stem from a man between 18 and 35 years old who received the YFV17D yellow fever vaccine. The CDR3 runs from the conserved cysteine through the conserved F or W. Fields, in order: J gene, V gene, D gene, clone size, CDR3 DNA, CDR3 protein. The D gene is left open where the match is weak. The size field is filled for only some rows; it gives once, few, many or a size class.

>TRBJ2-3|TRBV18|-|few
TGTGCCAGCTCACCCATGGGCACAGATACGCAGTATTTT
CASSPMGTDTQYF
>TRBJ1-1|TRBV5-4|TRBD1|-
TGTGCCAGCAGCGGGACAGGGTCGAGCACTGAAGCTTTCTTT
CASSGTGSSTEAFF
>TRBJ2-3|TRBV20-1|-|-
TGCAGTGCTAGAGATAGCAGGCAGGGCACTAGCACAGATACGCAGTATTTT
CSARDSRQGTSTDTQYF
>TRBJ1-1|TRBV14|-|-
TGTGCCAGCAGCCAAGTGCTACAGATGAACACTGAAGCTTTCTTT
CASSQVLQMNTEAFF
>TRBJ2-5|TRBV7-9|TRBD1|-
TGTGCCAGCAGCTCCCGACAGGGGTTGGGAGAGACCCAGTACTTC
CASSSRQGLGETQYF
>TRBJ1-1|TRBV5-1|-|-
TGCGCCAGCAGCTTGGGGACCTTCAACACTGAAGCTTTCTTT
CASSLGTFNTEAFF
>TRBJ2-3|TRBV10-3|TRBD2|few
TGTGCCATCAGTGTGGGGCTAGCGGGGGACACAGATACGCAGTATTTT
CAISVGLAGDTDTQYF
>TRBJ2-2|TRBV2|TRBD2|-
TGTGCCAGCATGGTGGAGCGGGGGGCGCGATTTGGGGAGCTGTTTTTT
CASMVERGARFGELFF
>TRBJ1-2|TRBV7-9|-|many
TGTGCCAGCGGACTCGGACTCTATGGCTACACCTTC
CASGLGLYGYTF
>TRBJ1-1|TRBV20-1|-|-
TGCAGTGCTAGCCTCCCCGGGTCCAACACTGAAGCTTTCTTT
CSASLPGSNTEAFF
>TRBJ2-5|TRBV20-1|-|-
TGCAGTGCTAGTCAGGAAGAGACCCAGTACTTC
CSASQEETQYF
>TRBJ2-3|TRBV6-1|-|few
TGTGCCAGCAGTCATCAGGATTCTAGCACAGATACGCAGTATTTT
CASSHQDSSTDTQYF
>TRBJ2-2|TRBV11-2|-|few
TGTGCCAGCAGCTGGGGCTTCGGCCCCGGGGAGCTGTTTTTT
CASSWGFGPGELFF